This TCR beta chain was recovered during a study of blood T cell repertoires in COVID-19. Overall study context: Collection of acute and convalescent COVID-19 samples took place in the United States, Italy and Spain. T cells, B-cell-depleted T cells, or PBMCs provided the cDNA or gDNA that served as material.

Authors' processing steps: Estimated nucleated cell counts came from reference gene primer amplification. The table came from immunoSEQ multiplex PCR; TCRdb's copy has only in-frame clones and leaves some out. Clonal size and the V and J genes are those of that table, whereas D and trimming came from the DNA. The repertoire holds about 100,000 clones, with over 75% as singletons. This clone is a singleton in its sample. The sample comprised peripheral blood. The clonotype originates from a woman aged 55-75 years with acute or convalescent COVID-19.

Here the CDR3 DNA reads TGTGCCAGCAGCCCCGGACAGTCCCACTATGGCTACACCTTC. Its translation: CASSPGQSHYGYTF. The chain is built from TRBV5-4 and TRBJ1-2; D is perhaps TRBD1 (6 bases). The V end was cut by 4 bases, the J end by 3 bases, with 13 bases between. The CDR3 loop spans 14 amino acids. Germline CDR1 SGHNT, CDR2 YYREEE (reference sequence).